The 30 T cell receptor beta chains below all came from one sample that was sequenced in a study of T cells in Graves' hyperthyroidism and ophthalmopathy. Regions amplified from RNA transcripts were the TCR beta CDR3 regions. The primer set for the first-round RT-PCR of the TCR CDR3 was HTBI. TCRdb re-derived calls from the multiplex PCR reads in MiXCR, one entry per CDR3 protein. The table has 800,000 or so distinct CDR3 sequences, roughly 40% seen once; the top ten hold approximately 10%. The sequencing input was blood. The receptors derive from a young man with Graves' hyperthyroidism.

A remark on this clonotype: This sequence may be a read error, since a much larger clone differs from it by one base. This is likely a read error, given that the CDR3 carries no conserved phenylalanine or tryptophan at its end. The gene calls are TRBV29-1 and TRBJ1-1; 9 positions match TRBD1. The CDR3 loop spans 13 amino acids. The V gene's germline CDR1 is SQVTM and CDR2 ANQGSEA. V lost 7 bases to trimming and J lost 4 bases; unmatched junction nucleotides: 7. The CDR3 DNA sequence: TGCAGCGCTGTGGACAGGGGCGGCACTGAAGCTTTCCTT. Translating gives CSAVDRGGTEAFL.

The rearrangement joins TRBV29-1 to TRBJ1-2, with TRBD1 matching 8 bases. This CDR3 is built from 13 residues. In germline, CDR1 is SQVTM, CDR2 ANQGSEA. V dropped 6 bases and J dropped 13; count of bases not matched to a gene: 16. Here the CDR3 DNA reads TGCAGCGTCGACCTTCCTGAGACAGGGGTAGTCACCTTC. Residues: CSVDLPETGVVTF.

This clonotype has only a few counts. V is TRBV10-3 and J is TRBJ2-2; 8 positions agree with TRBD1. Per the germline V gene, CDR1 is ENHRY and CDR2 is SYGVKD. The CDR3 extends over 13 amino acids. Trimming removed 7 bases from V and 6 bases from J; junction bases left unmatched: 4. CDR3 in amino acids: CAIKTGEPGELFF. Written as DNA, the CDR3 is TGTGCCATCAAGACAGGGGAGCCCGGGGAGCTGTTTTTT.

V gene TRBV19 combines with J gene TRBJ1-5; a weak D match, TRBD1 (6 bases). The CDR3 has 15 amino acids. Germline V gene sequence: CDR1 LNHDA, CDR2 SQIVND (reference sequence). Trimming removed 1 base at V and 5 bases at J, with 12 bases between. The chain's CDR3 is CASSIGADRYQPQHF. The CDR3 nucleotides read TGTGCCAGTAGTATAGGGGCAGACAGGTATCAGCCCCAGCATTTT.

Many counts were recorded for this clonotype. CDR3 protein: CSVGGGSTEAFF. The CDR3 region has the DNA TGCAGCGTTGGGGGGGGTTCCACTGAAGCTTTCTTT. V usage is TRBV29-1 and J usage is TRBJ1-1; maybe TRBD1 (5 bases). The germline CDR1 and CDR2 sequences are SQVTM and ANQGSEA. Trimming removed 4 bases from V and 4 bases from J, with 10 bases in between. The CDR3 is 12 residues long.

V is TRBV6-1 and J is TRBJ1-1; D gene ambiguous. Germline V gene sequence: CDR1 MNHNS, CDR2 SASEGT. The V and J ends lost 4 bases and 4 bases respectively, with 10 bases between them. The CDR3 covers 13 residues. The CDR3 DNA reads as TGTGCCAGCAGTGCTACAGAGGGCACTGAAGCTTTCTTT. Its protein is CASSATEGTEAFF.

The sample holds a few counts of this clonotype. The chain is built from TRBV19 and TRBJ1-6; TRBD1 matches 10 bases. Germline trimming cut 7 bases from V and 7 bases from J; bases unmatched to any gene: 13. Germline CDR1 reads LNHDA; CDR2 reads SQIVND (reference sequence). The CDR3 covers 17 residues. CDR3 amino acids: CASKQTRQGAWNSPLHF. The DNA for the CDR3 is TGTGCCAGTAAGCAAACCCGACAGGGGGCTTGGAATTCACCCCTCCACTTT.

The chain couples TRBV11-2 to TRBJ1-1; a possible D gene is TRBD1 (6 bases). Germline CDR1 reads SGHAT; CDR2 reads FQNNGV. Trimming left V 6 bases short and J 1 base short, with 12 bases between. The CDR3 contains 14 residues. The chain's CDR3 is CASSAYRANTEAFF. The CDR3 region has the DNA TGTGCCAGCAGTGCATACAGGGCGAACACTGAAGCTTTCTTT.

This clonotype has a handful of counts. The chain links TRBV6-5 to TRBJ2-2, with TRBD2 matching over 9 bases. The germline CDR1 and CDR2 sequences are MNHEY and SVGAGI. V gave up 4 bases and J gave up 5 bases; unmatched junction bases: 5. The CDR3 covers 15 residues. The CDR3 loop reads CASSSGAGGTGELFF. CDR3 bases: TGTGCCAGCAGTTCCGGAGCGGGAGGAACCGGGGAGCTGTTTTTT.

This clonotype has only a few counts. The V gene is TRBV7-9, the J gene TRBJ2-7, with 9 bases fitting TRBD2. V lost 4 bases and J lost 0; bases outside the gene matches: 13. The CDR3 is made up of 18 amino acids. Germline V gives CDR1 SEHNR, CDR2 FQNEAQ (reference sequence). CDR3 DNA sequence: TGTGCCAGCAGCTCTAATAGCGGGAGAGGGCCGGGCTCCTACGAGCAGTACTTC. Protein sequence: CASSSNSGRGPGSYEQYF.

The CDR3 protein is CAIGRTGESEAFF. CDR3 DNA sequence: TGTGCCATCGGCCGGACAGGGGAGAGTGAAGCTTTCTTT. J is TRBJ1-1 and V is TRBV10-3; 9 bases line up with TRBD1. This CDR3 spans 13 amino acids. CDR1 is ENHRY, CDR2 SYGVKD, per germline. Trimming took 8 bases from V and 7 from J; bases not matched to a gene: 8.

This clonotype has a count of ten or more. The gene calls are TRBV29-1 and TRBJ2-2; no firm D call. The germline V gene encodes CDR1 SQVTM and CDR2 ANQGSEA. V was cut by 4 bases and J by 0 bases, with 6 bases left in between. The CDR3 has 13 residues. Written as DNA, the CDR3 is TGCAGCGTTGTAGTCGCGAACACCGGGGAGCTGTTTTTT. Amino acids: CSVVVANTGELFF.

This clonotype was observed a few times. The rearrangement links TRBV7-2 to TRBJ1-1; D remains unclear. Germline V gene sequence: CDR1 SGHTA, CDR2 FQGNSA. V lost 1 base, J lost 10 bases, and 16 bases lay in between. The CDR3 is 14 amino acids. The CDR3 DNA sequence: TGTGCCAGCAGCTTAGTGGGAGGCGCAACGGTAGCTTTCTTT. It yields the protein CASSLVGGATVAFF.

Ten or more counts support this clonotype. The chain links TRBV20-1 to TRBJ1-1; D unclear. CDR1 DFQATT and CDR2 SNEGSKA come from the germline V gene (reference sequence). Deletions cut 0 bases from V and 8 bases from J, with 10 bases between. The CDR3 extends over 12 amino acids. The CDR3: CSAREVASEAFF. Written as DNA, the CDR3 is TGCAGTGCTAGAGAGGTGGCCAGCGAAGCTTTCTTT.

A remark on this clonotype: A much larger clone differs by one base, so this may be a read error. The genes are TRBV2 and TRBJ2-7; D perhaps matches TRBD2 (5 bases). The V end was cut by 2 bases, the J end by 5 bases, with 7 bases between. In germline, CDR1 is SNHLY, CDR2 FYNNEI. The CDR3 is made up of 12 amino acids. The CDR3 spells CASSEWENEQYF. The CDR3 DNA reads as TGTGCCAGCAGTGAATGGGAGAACGAGCAGTACTTC. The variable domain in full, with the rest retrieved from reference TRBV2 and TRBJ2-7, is EPEVTQTPSHQVTQMGQEVILRCVPISNHLYFYWYRQILGQKVEFLVSFYNNEISEKSEIFDDQFSVERPDGSNFTLKIRSTKLEDSAMYFCASSEWENEQYFGPGTRLTVT.

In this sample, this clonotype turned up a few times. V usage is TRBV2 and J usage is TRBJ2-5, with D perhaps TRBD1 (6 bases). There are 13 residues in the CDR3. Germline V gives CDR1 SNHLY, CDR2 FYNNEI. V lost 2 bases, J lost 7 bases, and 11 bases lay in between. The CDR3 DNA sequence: TGTGCCAGCAGTGAAAACACAGGGAGGACCCAGTACTTC. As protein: CASSENTGRTQYF.

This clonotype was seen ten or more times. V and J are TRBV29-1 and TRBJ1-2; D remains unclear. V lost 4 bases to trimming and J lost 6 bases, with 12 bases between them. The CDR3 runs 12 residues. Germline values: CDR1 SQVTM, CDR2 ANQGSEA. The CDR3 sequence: CSVGLEADGYTF. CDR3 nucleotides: TGCAGCGTTGGCTTAGAGGCGGATGGCTACACCTTC.

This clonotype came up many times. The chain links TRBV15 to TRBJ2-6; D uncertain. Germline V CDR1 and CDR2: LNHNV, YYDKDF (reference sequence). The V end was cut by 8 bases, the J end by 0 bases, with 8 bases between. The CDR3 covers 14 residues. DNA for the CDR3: TGTGCCACCCCCACAGTCTCTGGGGCCAACGTCCTGACTTTC. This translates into CATPTVSGANVLTF.

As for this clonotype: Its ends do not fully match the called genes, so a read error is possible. The CDR3 region has the DNA TGCAGCGTCGGGGTGAATACTGAAGCTTTCTTT. Translated: CSVGVNTEAFF. The rearrangement uses TRBV29-1 and TRBJ1-1; no definite D call. The CDR3 is made up of 11 amino acids. Germline-derived CDR1 and CDR2 are SQVTM and ANQGSEA.

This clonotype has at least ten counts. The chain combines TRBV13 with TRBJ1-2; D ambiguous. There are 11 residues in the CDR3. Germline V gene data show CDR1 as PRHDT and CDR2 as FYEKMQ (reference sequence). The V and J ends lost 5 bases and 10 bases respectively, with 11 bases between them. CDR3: CASSDLRTYTF. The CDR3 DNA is TGTGCCAGCAGCGACCTCAGGACCTACACCTTC.

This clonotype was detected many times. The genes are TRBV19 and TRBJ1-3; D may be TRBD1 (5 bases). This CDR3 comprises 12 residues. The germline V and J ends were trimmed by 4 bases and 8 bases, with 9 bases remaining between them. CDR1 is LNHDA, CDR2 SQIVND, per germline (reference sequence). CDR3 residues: CASSTSGDTIYF. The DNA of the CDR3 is TGTGCCAGTAGTACCTCGGGGGACACCATATATTTT.

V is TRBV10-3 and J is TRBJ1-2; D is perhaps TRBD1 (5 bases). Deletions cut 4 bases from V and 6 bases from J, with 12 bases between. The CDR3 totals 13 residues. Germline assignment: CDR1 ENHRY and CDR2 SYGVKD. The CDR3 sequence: CAISGDPKDGYTF. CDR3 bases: TGTGCCATCAGTGGGGACCCAAAGGATGGCTACACCTTC.

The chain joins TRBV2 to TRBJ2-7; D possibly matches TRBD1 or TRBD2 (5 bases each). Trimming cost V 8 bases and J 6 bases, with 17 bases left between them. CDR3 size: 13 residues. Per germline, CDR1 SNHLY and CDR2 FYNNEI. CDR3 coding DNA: TGTGCCAGCGCTAGGGGCCGCAGCGGCGAGCAGTACTTC. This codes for CASARGRSGEQYF.

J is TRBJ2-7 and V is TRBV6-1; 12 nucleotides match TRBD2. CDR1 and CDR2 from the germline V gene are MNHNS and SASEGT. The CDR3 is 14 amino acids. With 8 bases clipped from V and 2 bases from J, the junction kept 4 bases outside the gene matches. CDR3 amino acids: CASSSGRVTYEQYF. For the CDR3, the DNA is TGTGCCAGCTCTAGCGGGAGGGTAACCTACGAGCAGTACTTC.

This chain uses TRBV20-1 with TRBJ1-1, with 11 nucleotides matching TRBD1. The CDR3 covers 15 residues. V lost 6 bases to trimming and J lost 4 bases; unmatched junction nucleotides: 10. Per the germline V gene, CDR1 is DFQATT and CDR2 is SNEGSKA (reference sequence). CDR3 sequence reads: CSAPDRGRGSTEAFF. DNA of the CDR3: TGCAGTGCGCCGGACAGGGGGCGCGGATCCACTGAAGCTTTCTTT.

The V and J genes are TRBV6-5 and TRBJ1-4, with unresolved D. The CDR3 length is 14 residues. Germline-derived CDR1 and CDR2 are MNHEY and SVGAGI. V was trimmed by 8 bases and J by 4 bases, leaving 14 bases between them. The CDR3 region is CASSLDGGNEKLFF. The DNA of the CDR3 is TGTGCCAGCTCCTTAGACGGTGGTAATGAAAAACTGTTTTTT.

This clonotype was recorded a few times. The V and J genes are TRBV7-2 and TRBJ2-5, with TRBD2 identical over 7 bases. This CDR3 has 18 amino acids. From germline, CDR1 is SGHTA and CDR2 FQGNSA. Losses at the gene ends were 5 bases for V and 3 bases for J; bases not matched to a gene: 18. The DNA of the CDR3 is TGTGCCAGCAGCCTGGTTGGCGGGGGTTGGGCGGGAGAAGAGACCCAGTACTTC. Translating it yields CASSLVGGGWAGEETQYF.

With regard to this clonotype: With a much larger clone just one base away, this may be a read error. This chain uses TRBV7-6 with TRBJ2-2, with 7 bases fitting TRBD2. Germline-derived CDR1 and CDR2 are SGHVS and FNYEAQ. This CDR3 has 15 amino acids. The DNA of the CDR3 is TGTGCCAGCGGCTTATCGACTAGCTGGACCGGGGAGCTGTTTTTT. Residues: CASGLSTSWTGELFF.

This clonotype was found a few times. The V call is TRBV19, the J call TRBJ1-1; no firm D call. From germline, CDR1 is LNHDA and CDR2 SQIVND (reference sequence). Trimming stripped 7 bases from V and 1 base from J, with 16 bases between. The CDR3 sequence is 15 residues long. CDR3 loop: CASKSYSSENTEAFF. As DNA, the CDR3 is TGTGCCAGTAAGAGCTACTCCTCGGAGAACACTGAAGCTTTCTTT.

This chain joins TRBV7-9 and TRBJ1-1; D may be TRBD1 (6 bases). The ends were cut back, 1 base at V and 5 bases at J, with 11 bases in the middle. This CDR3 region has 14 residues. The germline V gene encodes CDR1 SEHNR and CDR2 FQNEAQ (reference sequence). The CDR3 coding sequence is TGTGCCAGCAGCTTAGTCACAGGGAGGACTGAAGCTTTCTTT. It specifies CASSLVTGRTEAFF. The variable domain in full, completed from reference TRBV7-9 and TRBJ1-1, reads DTGVSQNPRHKITKRGQNVTFRCDPISEHNRLYWYRQTLGQGPEFLTYFQNEAQLEKSRLLSDRFSAERPKGSFSTLEIQRTEQGDSAMYLCASSLVTGRTEAFFGQGTRLTVV.